Given below is one TCR beta chain in context. The sample originates from a study of blood T cell repertoires in COVID-19. While infection was still active, Seattle patients were enrolled and then followed longitudinally. The CDR3 length is 15 residues. Deletions cut 1 base from V and 0 bases from J, with 7 bases between. The germline V gene encodes CDR1 MDHEN and CDR2 SYDVKM. Here immunoSEQ multiplex PCR was the method, and the copy in TCRdb shows in-frame clones only, minus some. Counted here are about 410,000 clones, approximately 89% occurring once; the ten biggest clones make up less than 2%. The TCR sequence derives from a woman between 35 and 50 years old with COVID-19, enrolled during active disease. The J gene is TRBJ1-3, the V gene TRBV28; D gene uncertain. The source material was peripheral blood. Here the CDR3 reads CASSLFRDSGNTIYF. The CDR3 nucleotides are TGTGCCAGCAGTTTATTTAGAGACTCTGGAAACACCATATATTTT.